This is a list of T cell receptor beta chains from one sample in a study of blood T cells in healthy people across ages. TCRdb re-analysed the 5' RACE reads in MiXCR, keeping a single row per CDR3 protein. Among around 1.5 million distinct CDR3 sequences listed, around two fifths were seen once. The sample comprised blood. These receptors were collected from a woman younger than 30 in good health. Both conserved end residues are part of each CDR3. The D gene is left open where the match is weak. Not every row has a clone size; where given, it reads once, few, many or a size class.

v_call: TRBV18
d_call: NA
j_call: TRBJ2-3
clone_size: NA
cdr3_aa: CASSPLATGRTDTQYF
cdr3_nt: TGTGCCAGCTCACCACTAGCGACAGGCCGCACAGATACGCAGTATTTT

v_call: TRBV21-1
d_call: NA
j_call: TRBJ1-5
clone_size: once
cdr3_aa: CASSKEGESLNQPQHF
cdr3_nt: TGTGCCAGCAGCAAAGAGGGGGAAAGCCTAAATCAGCCCCAGCATTTT

v_call: TRBV4-1
d_call: NA
j_call: TRBJ2-6
clone_size: many
cdr3_aa: CASSQGFGGGANVLTF
cdr3_nt: TGCGCCAGCAGCCAAGGGTTCGGAGGTGGGGCCAACGTCCTGACTTTC

v_call: TRBV6-6
d_call: NA
j_call: TRBJ1-1
clone_size: NA
cdr3_aa: CASRRGGSGAFF
cdr3_nt: TGTGCCAGCAGGCGAGGGGGTAGCGGAGCTTTCTTT

v_call: TRBV12-3/TRBV12-4
d_call: NA
j_call: TRBJ1-1
clone_size: NA
cdr3_aa: CAIRLISPGRASFEAFF
cdr3_nt: TGTGCCATCAGATTGATCAGCCCGGGCAGGGCATCCTTTGAAGCTTTCTTT

v_call: TRBV27
d_call: NA
j_call: TRBJ2-1
clone_size: few
cdr3_aa: CASSLNGGRIHEQFF
cdr3_nt: TGTGCCAGCAGTTTAAACGGGGGTAGGATCCATGAGCAGTTCTTC

v_call: TRBV12-3/TRBV12-4
d_call: NA
j_call: TRBJ2-5
clone_size: NA
cdr3_aa: CASSPMSGGPWETQYF
cdr3_nt: TGTGCCAGCAGTCCTATGTCCGGGGGTCCCTGGGAGACCCAGTACTTC

v_call: TRBV28
d_call: NA
j_call: TRBJ2-5
clone_size: NA
cdr3_aa: CASRGADVGKETQYF
cdr3_nt: TGTGCCAGCAGGGGGGCAGATGTCGGAAAAGAGACCCAGTACTTC

v_call: TRBV13
d_call: TRBD2
j_call: TRBJ2-7
clone_size: NA
cdr3_aa: CASTARGGGPGNEQYF
cdr3_nt: TGTGCCAGCACCGCCCGCGGGGGGGGCCCGGGCAATGAGCAGTACTTC

v_call: TRBV19
d_call: TRBD1
j_call: TRBJ2-2
clone_size: NA
cdr3_aa: CASIGQDLNTGELFF
cdr3_nt: TGTGCCAGTATTGGACAGGACCTCAACACCGGGGAGCTGTTTTTT

v_call: TRBV12-3/TRBV12-4
d_call: NA
j_call: TRBJ2-4
clone_size: NA
cdr3_aa: CASSLRPTLQAKNIQYF
cdr3_nt: TGTGCCAGCAGTTTACGGCCCACCCTCCAGGCCAAAAACATTCAGTACTTC

v_call: TRBV4-2
d_call: NA
j_call: TRBJ2-2
clone_size: NA
cdr3_aa: CASSQGIWVRGNTGELFF
cdr3_nt: TGTGCCAGCAGCCAAGGGATCTGGGTTAGGGGAAACACCGGGGAGCTGTTTTTT

v_call: TRBV5-1
d_call: NA
j_call: TRBJ1-6
clone_size: NA
cdr3_aa: CASSLDLGNSPLHF
cdr3_nt: TGCGCCAGCAGCTTGGACCTGGGGAATTCACCCCTCCACTTT

v_call: TRBV5-1
d_call: NA
j_call: TRBJ1-6
clone_size: NA
cdr3_aa: CASSFGTRGSYNSPPHF
cdr3_nt: TGCGCCAGCAGCTTCGGGACCAGAGGCTCCTATAATTCACCCCCCCACTTT

v_call: TRBV7-9
d_call: TRBD2
j_call: TRBJ2-1
clone_size: few
cdr3_aa: CASSLAQGTRNNEQFF
cdr3_nt: TGTGCCAGCAGCTTAGCGCAGGGGACTAGAAATAATGAGCAGTTCTTC

v_call: TRBV7-2
d_call: TRBD2
j_call: TRBJ2-1
clone_size: few
cdr3_aa: CASSLAAAGSSYNEQFF
cdr3_nt: TGTGCCAGCAGCTTAGCCGCAGCGGGGAGCTCCTACAATGAGCAGTTCTTC

v_call: TRBV14
d_call: TRBD1
j_call: TRBJ2-7
clone_size: many
cdr3_aa: CASSPGQGGSYEQYF
cdr3_nt: TGTGCCAGCAGCCCAGGACAGGGGGGATCCTACGAGCAGTACTTC

v_call: TRBV5-1
d_call: NA
j_call: TRBJ2-5
clone_size: NA
cdr3_aa: CASSTLGLGASETQYF
cdr3_nt: TGCGCCAGCAGCACTCTAGGATTGGGGGCCAGTGAGACCCAGTACTTC